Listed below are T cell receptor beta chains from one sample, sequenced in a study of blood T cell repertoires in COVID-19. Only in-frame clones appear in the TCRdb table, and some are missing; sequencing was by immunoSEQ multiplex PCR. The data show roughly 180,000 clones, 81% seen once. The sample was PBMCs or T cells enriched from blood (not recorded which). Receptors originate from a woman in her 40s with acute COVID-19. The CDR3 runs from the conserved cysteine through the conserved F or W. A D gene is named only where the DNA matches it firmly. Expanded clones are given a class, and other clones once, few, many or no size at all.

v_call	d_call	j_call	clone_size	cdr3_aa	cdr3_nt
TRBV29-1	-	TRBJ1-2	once	CSVESAGAGYGYTF	TGCAGCGTTGAATCGGCAGGGGCTGGGTATGGCTACACCTTC
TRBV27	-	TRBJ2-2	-	CASRGQANTGELFF	TGTGCCAGCCGCGGGCAGGCTAACACCGGGGAGCTGTTTTTT
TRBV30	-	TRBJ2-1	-	CAWSVSLLRDSEQFF	TGTGCCTGGAGTGTATCCCTCCTCCGGGACTCCGAGCAGTTCTTC
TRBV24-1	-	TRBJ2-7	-	CATSDLRGKQYF	TGTGCCACCAGTGATTTGCGAGGAAAGCAGTACTTC
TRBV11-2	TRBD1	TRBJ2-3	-	CASSLIQGVTDTQYF	TGTGCCAGCAGCTTAATCCAGGGGGTTACAGATACGCAGTATTTT
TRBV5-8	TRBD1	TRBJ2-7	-	CASSYAGGSYEQYF	TGTGCCAGCAGCTACGCAGGGGGCTCCTACGAGCAGTACTTC
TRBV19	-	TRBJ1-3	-	CASRPWASGNTIYF	TGTGCCAGTAGGCCCTGGGCCTCTGGAAACACCATATATTTT
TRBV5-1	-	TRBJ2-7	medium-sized	CASSLTPGLDYEQYF	TGCGCCAGCAGCTTGACGCCAGGGTTAGACTACGAGCAGTACTTC
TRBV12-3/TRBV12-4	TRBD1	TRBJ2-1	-	CASSGTGNNEQFF	TGTGCCAGTTCCGGGACAGGGAACAATGAGCAGTTCTTC
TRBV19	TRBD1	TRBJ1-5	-	CASSTGTGGRSQPQHF	TGTGCCAGTAGCACCGGGACAGGGGGACGGAGTCAGCCCCAGCATTTT
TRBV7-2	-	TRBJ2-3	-	CASSSKRGTDTQYF	TGTGCCAGCAGCTCCAAGCGGGGCACAGATACGCAGTATTTT
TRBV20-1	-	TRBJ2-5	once	CSASAGTAGETQYF	TGCAGTGCTAGTGCCGGGACAGCGGGAGAGACCCAGTACTTC
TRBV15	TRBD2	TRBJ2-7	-	CATSRERGESYEQYF	TGTGCCACCAGCAGAGAGCGGGGGGAATCCTACGAGCAGTACTTC
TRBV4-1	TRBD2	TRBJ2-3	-	CASSQIPLAGVVTDTQYF	TGCGCCAGCAGCCAAATTCCCCTAGCGGGAGTAGTAACAGATACGCAGTATTTT
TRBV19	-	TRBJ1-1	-	CASSIVTGGTPEAFF	TGTGCCAGTAGTATAGTGACGGGGGGGACCCCTGAAGCTTTCTTT
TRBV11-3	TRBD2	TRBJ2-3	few	CASSETGGNTQYF	TGTGCCAGCAGCGAAACGGGAGGAAATACGCAGTATTTT
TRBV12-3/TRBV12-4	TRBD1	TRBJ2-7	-	CASGTVTYEQYF	TGTGCCAGCGGGACAGTTACCTACGAGCAGTACTTC
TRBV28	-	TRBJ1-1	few	CASSLPARGTKAFF	TGTGCCAGCAGTTTGCCCGCGCGAGGAACTAAAGCTTTCTTT
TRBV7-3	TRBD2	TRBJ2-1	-	CASSLLAGGYNEQFF	TGTGCCAGCAGCTTACTAGCGGGGGGATACAATGAGCAGTTCTTC
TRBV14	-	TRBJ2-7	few	CASSQGVEQYF	TGTGCCAGCAGCCAAGGAGTCGAGCAGTACTTC
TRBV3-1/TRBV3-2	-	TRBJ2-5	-	CASSQNYGGETQYF	TGTGCCAGCAGCCAAAACTATGGGGGGGAGACCCAGTACTTC
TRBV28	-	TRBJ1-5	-	CASKFSGNQPQHF	TGTGCCAGCAAGTTCTCAGGGAATCAGCCCCAGCATTTT
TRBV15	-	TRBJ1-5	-	CATSRDPGSNQPQHF	TGTGCCACCAGCAGAGATCCGGGTTCGAATCAGCCCCAGCATTTT
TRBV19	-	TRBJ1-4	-	CASSKAGWWAATNEKLFF	TGTGCCAGTAGTAAGGCAGGGTGGTGGGCAGCAACTAATGAAAAACTGTTTTTT
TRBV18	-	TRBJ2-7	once	CASSTSSPLREQYF	TGTGCCAGCTCAACGTCTAGCCCACTACGCGAGCAGTACTTC
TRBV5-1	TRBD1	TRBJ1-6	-	CASNPGGNSPLHF	TGCGCCAGCAATCCAGGGGGCAATTCACCCCTCCACTTT
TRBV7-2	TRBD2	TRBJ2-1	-	CASSFPGLAGGGEQFF	TGTGCCAGCAGCTTTCCGGGACTAGCGGGAGGGGGTGAGCAGTTCTTC
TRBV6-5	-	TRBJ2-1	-	CASRSSRQTGNEQFF	TGTGCCAGCAGGTCGAGTCGGCAGACGGGCAATGAGCAGTTCTTC
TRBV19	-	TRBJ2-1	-	CASSGPGYNEQFF	TGTGCCAGTAGCGGCCCAGGATACAATGAGCAGTTCTTC
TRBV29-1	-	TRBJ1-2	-	CSVVGRGWSYGYTF	TGCAGCGTTGTGGGCAGGGGCTGGAGCTATGGCTACACCTTC
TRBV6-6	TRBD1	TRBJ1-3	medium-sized	CASSTGQGGNTIYF	TGTGCCAGCAGTACCGGACAGGGGGGAAACACCATATATTTT
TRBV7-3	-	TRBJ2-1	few	CASSRPGVGEQFF	TGTGCCAGCAGCCGGCCGGGGGTGGGTGAGCAGTTCTTC
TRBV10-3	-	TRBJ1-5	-	CALASDLNQPQHF	TGTGCCCTCGCTAGCGACTTAAATCAGCCCCAGCATTTT
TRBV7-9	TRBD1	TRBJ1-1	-	CASSTGTGGAFF	TGTGCCAGCAGCACCGGGACAGGGGGAGCTTTCTTT
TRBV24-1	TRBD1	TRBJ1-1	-	CATSDFRTGEAFF	TGTGCCACCAGTGATTTCCGGACAGGCGAAGCTTTCTTT
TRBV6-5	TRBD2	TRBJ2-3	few	CASRLAGADTQYF	TGTGCCAGCAGACTAGCGGGAGCAGATACGCAGTATTTT
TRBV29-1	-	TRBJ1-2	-	CSVEDPLEYGYTF	TGCAGCGTTGAAGATCCCCTGGAGTATGGCTACACCTTC
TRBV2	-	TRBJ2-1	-	CASAGYNEQFF	TGTGCCAGCGCGGGCTACAATGAGCAGTTCTTC
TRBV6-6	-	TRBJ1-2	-	CASSTEGSGGYTF	TGTGCCAGCAGTACGGAGGGCTCAGGGGGCTACACCTTC
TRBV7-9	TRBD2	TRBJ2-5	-	CASSSLAGVGETQYF	TGTGCCAGCAGCTCATTAGCGGGAGTAGGCGAGACCCAGTACTTC
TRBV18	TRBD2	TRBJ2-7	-	CASSPGLAGAYEQYF	TGTGCCAGCTCACCGGGACTAGCGGGAGCCTACGAGCAGTACTTC
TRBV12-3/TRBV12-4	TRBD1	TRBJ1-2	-	CASRLTGGGGYTF	TGTGCCAGCAGACTAACAGGGGGCGGTGGCTACACCTTC
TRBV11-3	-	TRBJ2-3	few	CASSEALFSSSTDTQYF	TGTGCCAGCAGTGAAGCCCTCTTTAGCAGCTCAACAGATACGCAGTATTTT
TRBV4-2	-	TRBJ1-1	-	CASSQEWLTVTEAFF	TGTGCCAGCAGCCAAGAATGGCTAACAGTGACTGAAGCTTTCTTT
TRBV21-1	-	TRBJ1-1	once	CASSKGTGREPLNTEAFF	TGTGCCAGCAGCAAAGGTACAGGGCGCGAGCCGCTGAACACTGAAGCTTTCTTT
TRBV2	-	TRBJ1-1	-	CASRGDNVNTEAFF	TGTGCCAGCAGAGGGGACAACGTAAACACTGAAGCTTTCTTT
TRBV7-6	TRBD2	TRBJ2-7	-	CASSLEASGNYEQYF	TGTGCCAGCAGCTTAGAGGCTAGCGGGAACTACGAGCAGTACTTC
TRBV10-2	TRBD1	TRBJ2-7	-	CASSLDRGPSEQYF	TGCGCCAGCAGTTTGGACAGGGGGCCGTCCGAGCAGTACTTC
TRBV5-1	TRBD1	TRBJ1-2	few	CASSSGQGFISGYTF	TGCGCCAGCAGCTCAGGACAGGGTTTTATTTCTGGCTACACCTTC
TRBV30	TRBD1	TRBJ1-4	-	CAWRRDSYEKLFF	TGTGCCTGGAGACGGGACAGTTATGAAAAACTGTTTTTT
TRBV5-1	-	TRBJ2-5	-	CASSRAGARETQYF	TGCGCCAGCAGCAGGGCGGGGGCGCGAGAGACCCAGTACTTC
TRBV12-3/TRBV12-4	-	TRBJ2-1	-	CASSSDGEFF	TGTGCCAGCAGTTCAGACGGAGAGTTCTTC
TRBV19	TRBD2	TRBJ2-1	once	CASSIQGLAGDLNEQFF	TGTGCCAGTAGTATTCAAGGACTAGCGGGAGACCTCAATGAGCAGTTCTTC
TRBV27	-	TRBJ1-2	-	CASSAYRDINYGYTF	TGTGCCAGCAGTGCATACCGGGATATTAACTATGGCTACACCTTC
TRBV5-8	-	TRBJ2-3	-	CASSSLEGTDTQYF	TGTGCCAGCAGCTCACTGGAGGGCACAGATACGCAGTATTTT